This entry concerns a single T cell receptor (beta chain). Original data processing: Reference gene primer amplification yielded estimated nucleated cell counts. TCRdb keeps only in-frame clones here, not all; method: immunoSEQ multiplex PCR. Clone size and the V and J calls come from that table; the DNA yielded D and trimming. Of about 280,000 clones listed, 80% to 85% are singletons. The CDR3 extends over 13 amino acids. Losses at the gene ends were 3 bases for V and 3 bases for J; bases not matched to a gene: 2. In germline, CDR1 is SGHNT, CDR2 YYREEE (reference sequence). The data are from a study of blood T cell repertoires in COVID-19.

The sample comprised PBMCs or T cells enriched from blood (not recorded which). This rearrangement joins TRBV5-4 to TRBJ2-5; 7 bases match TRBD1. The clonotype comes from a man aged 35-49 years who had been exposed to COVID-19. The CDR3 sequence is CASSWGTEETQYF. CDR3 nucleotides: TGTGCCAGCAGCTGGGGGACAGAAGAGACCCAGTACTTC.